This T cell receptor (beta chain) was sequenced for a study of Graves' ophthalmopathy and Graves' hyperthyroidism. Study conclusions and caveats: The authors also found most expanded thyroid clonotypes above 0.001 frequency in blood.

Amplified TCR beta CDR3 regions were obtained using RNA transcripts as template. HTBI primers were used in a first-round RT-PCR, which preceded a second-round multiplex PCR. TCRdb reprocessed the multiplex PCR reads with MiXCR, giving one entry per CDR3 protein. The repertoire holds hundreds of thousands of distinct CDR3 sequences, with 22% as singletons. This CDR3 is built from 14 residues. CDR1 SGHRS and CDR2 YFSETQ come from the germline V gene. Trimming stripped 2 bases from V and 2 bases from J, with 11 bases between. A word on this clonotype: Antigen unknown.

In this cohort's terms, stable hyperthyroidism meant no ophthalmopathy by 18 months of follow-up. The receptor comes from a woman in her late teens or twenties with stable Graves' hyperthyroidism. Some clones in this sample may be carry-over from other donors' samples. The J gene is TRBJ2-7, the V gene TRBV5-1; no clear D. What was sequenced was peripheral blood. In DNA, the CDR3 is TGCGCCAGCAGCTTCGCCAGGTCGCCCTACGAGCAGTACTTC. Translation: CASSFARSPYEQYF.